What follows are 21 T cell receptor beta chains derived from one specimen sequenced in a study of blood T cell repertoires in COVID-19. Using immunoSEQ multiplex PCR, the repertoire was profiled, and TCRdb retains in-frame clones only, with some absent. The repertoire holds some 370,000 clones, less than 90% seen once, with less than 6% in the top ten. Source material: PBMCs or T cells enriched from blood (not recorded which). Source of these receptors: a woman between 45 and 65 years old who had recovered from COVID-19.

The gene calls are TRBV2 and TRBJ2-1, with 7 bases fitting TRBD1. This CDR3 is built from 14 residues. V was clipped by 7 bases and J by 1 base; unmatched bases: 4. The V gene's germline CDR1 is SNHLY and CDR2 FYNNEI. The CDR3, as DNA: TGTGCCAGCACGGGACAGATTTCCTACAATGAGCAGTTCTTC. Its protein is CASTGQISYNEQFF. Full variable domain (outside the CDR3, taken from reference TRBV2 and TRBJ2-1): EPEVTQTPSHQVTQMGQEVILRCVPISNHLYFYWYRQILGQKVEFLVSFYNNEISEKSEIFDDQFSVERPDGSNFTLKIRSTKLEDSAMYFCASTGQISYNEQFFGPGTRLTVL.

The chain couples TRBV6-5 to TRBJ2-3; 8 nucleotides align to TRBD2. The length of the CDR3 is 15 residues. CDR1 MNHEY and CDR2 SVGAGI come from the germline V gene. The V and J ends lost 6 bases and 0 bases, in that order; junction bases with no gene match: 5. The CDR3, as DNA: TGTGCCAGCAGAAGAGCGGGGGCCAGCACAGATACGCAGTATTTT. Its protein is CASRRAGASTDTQYF.

A remark on this clone: At one end the junction does not follow the germline gene, possibly because of a read error. V is TRBV7-2 and J is TRBJ2-3, with 7 bases matching TRBD1. The CDR3 spans 13 residues. In germline, CDR1 is SGHTA, CDR2 FQGNSA. The CDR3 nucleotides read TGTGCCAGCAGCTTAGGTTGGGAGACAGGGCTGGATTTT. Translated: CASSLGWETGLDF.

CDR3 protein: CAWTLYPVTEAFF. Written as DNA, the CDR3 is TGTGCCTGGACCCTCTACCCGGTCACTGAAGCTTTCTTT. The J gene is TRBJ1-1, the V gene TRBV30; D unresolved. The CDR3 loop spans 13 amino acids. The V gene's germline CDR1 is GTSNPN and CDR2 SVGIG (reference sequence). The V gene lost 4 bases and the J gene lost 4 bases, with 13 bases spanning the gap. Combining the CDR3 with reference TRBV30 and TRBJ1-1 gives the whole variable domain SQTIHQWPATLVQPVGSPLSLECTVEGTSNPNLYWYRQAAGRGLQLLFYSVGIGQISSEVPQNLSASRPQDRQFILSSKKLLLSDSGFYLCAWTLYPVTEAFFGQGTRLTVV.

V gene TRBV18 combines with J gene TRBJ1-2, with 7 bases matching TRBD1. The CDR3 is made up of 15 amino acids. Germline V gene data show CDR1 as KGHSH and CDR2 as LQKENI. The trim removed 0 bases at V and 11 bases at J, leaving 12 bases unmatched. In nucleotides, the CDR3 is TGTGCCAGCTCACCACCCGGACAGGCGATCCGGGCTTACACCTTC. Encoded protein: CASSPPGQAIRAYTF.

This chain links TRBV18 with TRBJ1-2, with D tentatively TRBD1 (6 bases). V lost 0 bases and J 7 bases, leaving 18 bases between the germline ends. Germline V gives CDR1 KGHSH, CDR2 LQKENI. The CDR3 has 16 amino acids. The CDR3 coding sequence is TGTGCCAGCTCACCACCGGGCCCCTTGGCAGGGGTTGGCTACACCTTC. It codes for CASSPPGPLAGVGYTF.

The chain joins TRBV14 to TRBJ1-1; tentatively, D is TRBD1 (5 bases). Trimming removed 2 bases from V and 1 base from J, with 11 bases in between. This CDR3 spans 15 amino acids. Germline loops: CDR1 SGHDN, CDR2 FVKESK. CDR3: CASSQWAGQNTEAFF. CDR3 in DNA: TGTGCCAGCAGCCAATGGGCAGGACAGAACACTGAAGCTTTCTTT.

This chain joins TRBV20-1 and TRBJ2-7; 8 bases fit TRBD1. Germline lookup yields CDR1 DFQATT and CDR2 SNEGSKA (reference sequence). The CDR3 runs 11 residues. V lost 3 bases, J lost 6 bases, and 1 base stayed unmatched. In nucleotides, the CDR3 is TGCAGTGCTAGCCAGGGGGCCGAGCAGTACTTC. As protein: CSASQGAEQYF.

The chain links TRBV27 to TRBJ1-4; 7 bases are a match to TRBD1. CDR3 size: 14 residues. J gave up 3 bases and V 9 bases, and 7 bases lay outside the gene matches. CDR1 and CDR2 (germline): MNHEY, SMNVEV (reference sequence). The chain's CDR3 is CASRSTGSNEKLFF. The CDR3 nucleotides are TGTGCCAGTCGATCGACAGGGTCTAATGAAAAACTGTTTTTT.

In DNA, the CDR3 is TGTGCCTGGAACGGGGGATCGGGGGAAGCTTTCTTT. Translating gives CAWNGGSGEAFF. This chain uses TRBV30 with TRBJ1-1; D is possibly TRBD1 (5 bases). CDR3 length: 12 residues. Germline V gene sequence: CDR1 GTSNPN, CDR2 SVGIG (reference sequence). The ends were cut back, 4 bases at V and 8 bases at J, with 14 bases in the middle.

The V and J genes are TRBV30 and TRBJ1-5; weak D call: TRBD1 (6 bases). CDR1 is GTSNPN and CDR2 is SVGIG in the germline V gene (reference sequence). The V gene lost 6 bases and the J gene lost 3 bases, with 18 bases spanning the gap. This CDR3 has 15 amino acids. The CDR3, as DNA: TGTGCCTGCTCGGGGGGCGGGCGAATCAATCAGCCCCAGCATTTT. Protein sequence: CACSGGGRINQPQHF.

V usage is TRBV7-2 and J usage is TRBJ1-6; D is uncertain. This CDR3 comprises 13 residues. V was shortened by 5 bases and J by 7 bases, with 9 bases between the two germline ends. Germline V gene data show CDR1 as SGHTA and CDR2 as FQGNSA. The CDR3 sequence: CASSQQTNSPLHF. CDR3 sequence (DNA): TGTGCCAGCAGCCAACAGACCAATTCACCCCTCCACTTT.

The genes are TRBV30 and TRBJ1-6; 9 bases agree with TRBD1. CDR3 length equals 15 residues. Germline V CDR1 and CDR2: GTSNPN, SVGIG (reference sequence). After removal of 1 base from V and 5 bases from J, the junction contained 3 bases not matched to a gene. In DNA, the CDR3 is TGTGCCTGGAGTGGGGGACAGGGAAATAATTCACCCCTCCACTTT. Its translation: CAWSGGQGNNSPLHF.

For the CDR3, the DNA is TGTGCCAGCAGCGGGGATTTAGCGGGAAGAACTGCCGAGCAGTACTTC. Amino acids: CASSGDLAGRTAEQYF. This chain joins TRBV7-6 and TRBJ2-7, with 8 positions matching TRBD2. CDR3 length: 16 residues. Losses at the gene ends were 5 bases for V and 6 bases for J; bases not matched to a gene: 15. Germline V gene data show CDR1 as SGHVS and CDR2 as FNYEAQ. Full variable domain (remainder filled in from reference TRBV7-6 and TRBJ2-7): GAGVSQSPRYKVTKRGQDVALRCDPISGHVSLYWYRQALGQGPEFLTYFNYEAQQDKSGLPNDRFSAERPEGSISTLTIQRTEQRDSAMYRCASSGDLAGRTAEQYFGPGTRLTVT.

The V and J genes are TRBV3-1 (or the pseudogene TRBV3-2) and TRBJ2-7; D may be TRBD1 (5 bases). Germline V CDR1 and CDR2: LGHDT, YNNKEL (reference sequence). Trimming removed 2 bases at V and 6 bases at J, with 20 bases between. This CDR3 has 16 residues. The CDR3 DNA is TGTGCCAGCAGCCAAATGGTTCGAAAGGGGATGGGCGAGCAGTACTTC. Its protein is CASSQMVRKGMGEQYF.

This chain uses TRBV21-1 with TRBJ1-6; the D segment call TRBD1 is taken from the table without a DNA check. TRBV21-1 is recorded as a pseudogene. The CDR3 extends over 15 amino acids. The CDR3 nucleotides read TGTGCCAGCAGCCAGCCGCCAGGCTCGAATTCACCCCTCCACTTT. Amino acid sequence: CASSQPPGSNSPLHF.

The rearrangement joins TRBV3-1 (or the pseudogene TRBV3-2) to TRBJ2-5, with 11 bases identical to TRBD2. This CDR3 has 17 residues. Unmatched junction bases numbered 10, after V lost 4 bases and J lost 3 bases. Germline CDR1 is LGHDT and CDR2 is YNNKEL (reference sequence). CDR3 bases: TGTGCCAGCAGCCTCCTGGCGGCTAGCGGGGGGAAAGAGACCCAGTACTTC. The encoded protein is CASSLLAASGGKETQYF.

This chain connects TRBV10-3 to TRBJ2-7, with D perhaps matching TRBD2 (5 bases). The CDR3 runs to 13 residues. The ends were cut back, 7 bases at V and 2 bases at J, with 12 bases in the middle. Germline values: CDR1 ENHRY, CDR2 SYGVKD. The CDR3: CAIMVSGTYEQYF. CDR3 sequence (DNA): TGTGCCATCATGGTATCCGGGACCTACGAGCAGTACTTC.

This chain links TRBV24-1 with TRBJ2-5; D is possibly TRBD2 (6 bases). The V end lost 6 bases, the J end lost 3 bases, and 13 bases lay between the germline ends. Germline values: CDR1 KGHDR, CDR2 SFDVKD. The CDR3 runs to 14 residues. The CDR3 loop is CATSSGGNKETQYF. The CDR3 coding sequence is TGTGCCACCAGTTCGGGCGGGAATAAAGAGACCCAGTACTTC.

This clone has a handful of counts. The chain employs TRBV2 and TRBJ1-3; 7 nucleotides agree with TRBD1. After removal of 7 bases from V and 4 bases from J, the junction contained 4 bases not matched to a gene. This CDR3 is built from 13 residues. Germline V gene sequence: CDR1 SNHLY, CDR2 FYNNEI. The CDR3: CASTGQAGNTIYF. The CDR3 region has the DNA TGTGCCAGCACCGGACAGGCGGGAAACACCATATATTTT.

The chain recombines TRBV4-3 with TRBJ2-1, with D maybe TRBD2 (6 bases). Trimming pared 1 base from V and 0 bases from J, leaving 19 bases between. There are 19 residues in the CDR3. Germline V gene lookup returns CDR1 LGHNA and CDR2 YSLEER. CDR3 DNA sequence: TGCGCCAGCAGCCAAGTGGTACCAGCGCGGGGATTCTCCTACAATGAGCAGTTCTTC. Its protein product is CASSQVVPARGFSYNEQFF.